The present T cell receptor (beta chain) was sequenced within a study of blood T cells in healthy people across ages. Study summary: The template switching approach captured approximately one barcoded beta molecule for every two T cells.

The V and J ends lost 1 base and 7 bases respectively, with 13 bases between them. Germline V gene sequence: CDR1 SGHTA, CDR2 FQGNSA. The CDR3 runs to 14 residues. Together with a sample-barcoded 5' primer, a J-beta primer mix was included in a second PCR lasting about 6 to 11 cycles. Tagging of each cDNA molecule was performed by a template-switch adaptor with 12 random nucleotides. Each CDR3 protein is one row after TCRdb ran MiXCR on the 5' RACE reads. The table lists around 850,000 distinct CDR3 sequences, under 40% of them singletons. Every sample yielded at least 6.5 million isolated PBMCs. A minimum of 6 micrograms of total RNA was extracted per sample. This clonotype has more than one count but fewer than ten.

This receptor was obtained from a man younger than 35 in good health. The sequencing sample was made of blood. J is TRBJ1-2 and V is TRBV7-2; no reliable D call. The CDR3 sequence is CASSLGPSSTGYTF. In DNA, the CDR3 is TGTGCCAGCAGCTTAGGACCCAGTTCGACTGGCTACACCTTC.